Listed below are T cell receptor beta chains from one sample, sequenced in a study of cytomegalovirus exposure and HLA in healthy donors. Libraries were prepared by immunoSEQ multiplex PCR; TCRdb keeps only in-frame clonotypes and omits some of them. The data show under 200,000 clones, around 81% seen once. The sequencing input was PBMCs. The receptors shown here come from a young woman in good health and CMV-seropositive. The CDR3 runs from the conserved cysteine through the conserved F or W. The order of the fields is V gene, J gene, clone size, D gene, CDR3 DNA, CDR3 protein. D genes are given only for firm matches. Size tells how often a clone was seen (once, few, many) or the class of an expanded clone, and some rows leave it out.

v_call: TRBV9; j_call: TRBJ2-1; clone_size: -; d_call: TRBD2; cdr3_nt: TGTGCCAGCAGCGAACAACTAGCGGGAGGACTCAATGAGCAGTTCTTC; cdr3_aa: CASSEQLAGGLNEQFF
v_call: TRBV5-1; j_call: TRBJ1-1; clone_size: -; d_call: -; cdr3_nt: TGCGCCAGCAGCTTAGGGCAGGGAGGTGAAGCTTTCTTT; cdr3_aa: CASSLGQGGEAFF
v_call: TRBV5-1; j_call: TRBJ2-5; clone_size: -; d_call: TRBD1; cdr3_nt: TGCGCCAGCACCCTGACAGGGGGAGAAGAGACCCAGTACTTC; cdr3_aa: CASTLTGGEETQYF
v_call: TRBV5-4; j_call: TRBJ1-2; clone_size: few; d_call: -; cdr3_nt: TGTGCCAGCAGCTTGGGGGCTCAGGGAACTTATGGCTACACCTTC; cdr3_aa: CASSLGAQGTYGYTF
v_call: TRBV19; j_call: TRBJ1-1; clone_size: -; d_call: -; cdr3_nt: TGTGCCAGTAGTATTCGCCAGGGTGGTTTTACCTCAAACACTGAAGCTTTCTTT; cdr3_aa: CASSIRQGGFTSNTEAFF
v_call: TRBV19; j_call: TRBJ2-2; clone_size: -; d_call: -; cdr3_nt: TGTGCCAGTAGGTTCAGCGGGTCTTTTACCGGGGAGCTGTTTTTT; cdr3_aa: CASRFSGSFTGELFF
v_call: TRBV5-1; j_call: TRBJ1-1; clone_size: -; d_call: -; cdr3_nt: TGCGCCAGCAGCTTGGCCGGGAGCACTGAAGCTTTCTTT; cdr3_aa: CASSLAGSTEAFF
v_call: TRBV10-2; j_call: TRBJ2-6; clone_size: few; d_call: -; cdr3_nt: TGCGCCAGCAGTGAGTCCGGCTCTGGGGCCAACGTCCTGACTTTC; cdr3_aa: CASSESGSGANVLTF
v_call: TRBV19; j_call: TRBJ2-7; clone_size: -; d_call: TRBD2; cdr3_nt: TGTGCCAGTAGTAGTCGCCTAGCGGGTCTACACCGCACCTACGAGCAGTACTTC; cdr3_aa: CASSSRLAGLHRTYEQYF
v_call: TRBV30; j_call: TRBJ2-1; clone_size: -; d_call: TRBD2; cdr3_nt: TGTGCCTGGAGTCCACCTACTAGCGGGAGTTTAGGTGAGCAGTTCTTC; cdr3_aa: CAWSPPTSGSLGEQFF
v_call: TRBV30; j_call: TRBJ2-3; clone_size: -; d_call: TRBD1; cdr3_nt: TGTGCCTGGAGTGCTCAAGGACCGGGACAGGTAGATACGCAGTATTTT; cdr3_aa: CAWSAQGPGQVDTQYF
v_call: TRBV14; j_call: TRBJ1-2; clone_size: many; d_call: -; cdr3_nt: TGTGCCAGCAGCCAACCCGGGATCCACGGCTACACCTTC; cdr3_aa: CASSQPGIHGYTF
v_call: TRBV10-3; j_call: TRBJ1-1; clone_size: -; d_call: TRBD1; cdr3_nt: TGTGCCATCAGATGGGACAGGGGTGATACTGAAGCTTTCTTT; cdr3_aa: CAIRWDRGDTEAFF
v_call: TRBV11-3; j_call: TRBJ1-1; clone_size: -; d_call: -; cdr3_nt: TGTGCCAGCAGCTTCTCGCCGGGTAACACTGAAGCTTTCTTT; cdr3_aa: CASSFSPGNTEAFF
v_call: TRBV4-1; j_call: TRBJ2-7; clone_size: -; d_call: TRBD1; cdr3_nt: TGCGCCAGCAGCCAAAGGACAGGGAGGACCTACGAGCAGTACTTC; cdr3_aa: CASSQRTGRTYEQYF
v_call: TRBV9; j_call: TRBJ2-5; clone_size: -; d_call: -; cdr3_nt: TGTGCCAGCAGCGTAGATGAGGGATCGGGAGAGACCCAGTACTTC; cdr3_aa: CASSVDEGSGETQYF
v_call: TRBV10-3; j_call: TRBJ2-3; clone_size: -; d_call: TRBD1; cdr3_nt: TGTGCCATCAGTGAGTCTCTGCCCACGGGACAGGGTCCCCCAGATACGCAGTATTTT; cdr3_aa: CAISESLPTGQGPPDTQYF
v_call: TRBV14; j_call: TRBJ2-7; clone_size: -; d_call: TRBD2; cdr3_nt: TGTGCCAGCAGCCAATTCGGAGCGGGGGAGCAGTACTTC; cdr3_aa: CASSQFGAGEQYF
v_call: TRBV28; j_call: TRBJ1-1; clone_size: -; d_call: -; cdr3_nt: TGTGCCAGCAGTCTTTCAGGGAAGCGAGCTTTCTTT; cdr3_aa: CASSLSGKRAFF
v_call: TRBV5-1; j_call: TRBJ2-1; clone_size: -; d_call: TRBD1; cdr3_nt: TGCGCCAGCAGCTTGGCGCCGGGACAGGGGCCCTACAATGAGCAGTTCTTC; cdr3_aa: CASSLAPGQGPYNEQFF
v_call: TRBV5-4; j_call: TRBJ2-3; clone_size: -; d_call: -; cdr3_nt: TGTGCCAGCAGCTTGGCCGGTAGCACAGATACGCAGTATTTT; cdr3_aa: CASSLAGSTDTQYF
v_call: TRBV11-2; j_call: TRBJ2-7; clone_size: few; d_call: -; cdr3_nt: TGTGCCAGCAGCTTAGTCAGGGGCTACGAGCAGTACTTC; cdr3_aa: CASSLVRGYEQYF
v_call: TRBV4-3; j_call: TRBJ1-1; clone_size: -; d_call: TRBD1; cdr3_nt: TGCGCCAGCAGCCAAGACAGGGGGCTGACTGAAGCTTTCTTT; cdr3_aa: CASSQDRGLTEAFF
v_call: TRBV6-5; j_call: TRBJ2-7; clone_size: -; d_call: TRBD1; cdr3_nt: TGTGCCAGCAGTTACGGGACAGGGGGCTCCTACGAGCAGTACTTC; cdr3_aa: CASSYGTGGSYEQYF
v_call: TRBV4-3; j_call: TRBJ2-7; clone_size: few; d_call: TRBD1; cdr3_nt: TGCGCCAGCAGCCAAGATAGACAGGGCTACGAGCAGTACTTC; cdr3_aa: CASSQDRQGYEQYF
v_call: TRBV6-5; j_call: TRBJ1-3; clone_size: -; d_call: -; cdr3_nt: TGTGCCAGCAGTTACCAGGGTATCGCTGGAAACACCATATATTTT; cdr3_aa: CASSYQGIAGNTIYF
v_call: TRBV6-4; j_call: TRBJ2-2; clone_size: -; d_call: TRBD1; cdr3_nt: TGTGCCAGCAGCCCCGGGACAGCGAACACCGGGGAGCTGTTTTTT; cdr3_aa: CASSPGTANTGELFF
v_call: TRBV5-4; j_call: TRBJ2-7; clone_size: -; d_call: TRBD1; cdr3_nt: TGTGCCAGCAGCTCGGCAGGGGGCCGAATCTACGAGCAGTACTTC; cdr3_aa: CASSSAGGRIYEQYF
v_call: TRBV5-1; j_call: TRBJ2-3; clone_size: -; d_call: TRBD1; cdr3_nt: TGCGCCAGCAGTCGGACAGGGGTTAGCACAGATACGCAGTATTTT; cdr3_aa: CASSRTGVSTDTQYF
v_call: TRBV7-2; j_call: TRBJ1-5; clone_size: -; d_call: -; cdr3_nt: TGTGCCAGCAGCTTAGGTACGAGGGAAAATCAGCCCCAGCATTTT; cdr3_aa: CASSLGTRENQPQHF
v_call: TRBV2; j_call: TRBJ1-2; clone_size: -; d_call: TRBD1; cdr3_nt: TGTGCCAGCAGTGAGTACAGGGGCTATGGCTACACCTTC; cdr3_aa: CASSEYRGYGYTF
v_call: TRBV29-1; j_call: TRBJ1-4; clone_size: -; d_call: -; cdr3_nt: TGCAGCGTATTAGGGGCTAATGAAAAACTGTTTTTT; cdr3_aa: CSVLGANEKLFF
v_call: TRBV10-3; j_call: TRBJ1-2; clone_size: once; d_call: -; cdr3_nt: TGTGCCATCAGTGAGGGTACTTTAGTAGGCTACACCTTC; cdr3_aa: CAISEGTLVGYTF
v_call: TRBV9; j_call: TRBJ2-5; clone_size: -; d_call: TRBD2; cdr3_nt: TGTGCCAGCAGCGTAGTAGCGGGGGTACAAGAGACCCAGTACTTC; cdr3_aa: CASSVVAGVQETQYF
v_call: TRBV9; j_call: TRBJ1-2; clone_size: -; d_call: TRBD1; cdr3_nt: TGTGCCAGCAGCTCAAGACAGGGGGCGGACTATGGCTACACCTTC; cdr3_aa: CASSSRQGADYGYTF
v_call: TRBV28; j_call: TRBJ2-7; clone_size: -; d_call: -; cdr3_nt: TGTGCCGGGGTTAGTAAGCCACCTAACAGGGCGGAAAGGTACGAGCAGTACTTC; cdr3_aa: CAGVSKPPNRAERYEQYF
v_call: TRBV29-1; j_call: TRBJ2-2; clone_size: once; d_call: TRBD1; cdr3_nt: TGCAGCGCTAGGGACAGAGGTGGAACCGGGGAGCTGTTTTTT; cdr3_aa: CSARDRGGTGELFF
v_call: TRBV9; j_call: TRBJ2-7; clone_size: -; d_call: TRBD1; cdr3_nt: TGTGCCAGCTCCTGGACAGGGAACTCCTACGAGCAGTACTTC; cdr3_aa: CASSWTGNSYEQYF
v_call: TRBV6-5; j_call: TRBJ1-2; clone_size: -; d_call: TRBD1; cdr3_nt: TGTGCCAGCAGTTTTAGACAGGGACGGGTCTATGGCTACACCTTC; cdr3_aa: CASSFRQGRVYGYTF
v_call: TRBV6-6; j_call: TRBJ2-2; clone_size: -; d_call: -; cdr3_nt: TGTGCCAGCAACAACGGCCCCGGCAGAGGAACCGGGGAGCTGTTTTTT; cdr3_aa: CASNNGPGRGTGELFF